This T cell receptor beta chain came from a study of patients and donors after allogeneic stem cell transplantation. J lost 3 bases, V lost 3 bases, and 7 bases had no gene match. Germline-derived CDR1 and CDR2 are DFQATT and SNEGSKA (reference sequence). This CDR3 spans 15 amino acids. TCRdb redid the calling of the RT-PCR reads with MiXCR, one entry per CDR3 protein. Of about a million distinct CDR3 sequences in the sample, roughly 18% are singletons; the top ten hold about 6%. The V and J genes are TRBV20-1 and TRBJ2-3; 9 nucleotides line up with TRBD2. The sequenced sample was blood, either unsorted or a sorted T cell fraction (not recorded which). This receptor was identified in a human donor who was either an allogeneic HSCT recipient or a stem cell or donor lymphocyte infusion donor (not recorded which). It is not recorded whose cells these are; they may come from a transplant donor. CDR3: CSASALRGGTDTQYF. In nucleotides, the CDR3 is TGCAGTGCTAGTGCTCTGCGGGGGGGGACAGATACGCAGTATTTT.